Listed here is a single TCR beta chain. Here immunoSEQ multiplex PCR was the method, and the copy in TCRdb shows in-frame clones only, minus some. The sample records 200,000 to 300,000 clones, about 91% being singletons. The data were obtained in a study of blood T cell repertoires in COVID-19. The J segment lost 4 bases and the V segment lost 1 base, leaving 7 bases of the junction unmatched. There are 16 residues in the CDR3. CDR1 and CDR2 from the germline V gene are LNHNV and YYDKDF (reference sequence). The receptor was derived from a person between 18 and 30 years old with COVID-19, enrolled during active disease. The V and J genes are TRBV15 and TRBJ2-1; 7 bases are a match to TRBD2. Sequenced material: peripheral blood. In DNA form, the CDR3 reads TGTGCCACCAGCAGAGGCAGGGCTAGCGGATACAATGAGCAGTTCTTC. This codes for CATSRGRASGYNEQFF.